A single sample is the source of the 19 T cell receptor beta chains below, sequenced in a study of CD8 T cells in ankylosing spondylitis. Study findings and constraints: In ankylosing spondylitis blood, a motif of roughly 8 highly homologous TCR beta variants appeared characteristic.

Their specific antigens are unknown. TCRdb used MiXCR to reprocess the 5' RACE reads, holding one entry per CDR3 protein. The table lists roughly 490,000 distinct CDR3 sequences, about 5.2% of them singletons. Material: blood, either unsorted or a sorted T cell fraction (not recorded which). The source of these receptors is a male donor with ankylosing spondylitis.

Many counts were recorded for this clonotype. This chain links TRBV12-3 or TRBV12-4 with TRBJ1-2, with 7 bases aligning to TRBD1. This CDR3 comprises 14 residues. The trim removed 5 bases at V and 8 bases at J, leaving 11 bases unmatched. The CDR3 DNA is TGTGCCAGCAGTGACGACAGGGAATTTTCAGGCTACACCTTC. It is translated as CASSDDREFSGYTF.

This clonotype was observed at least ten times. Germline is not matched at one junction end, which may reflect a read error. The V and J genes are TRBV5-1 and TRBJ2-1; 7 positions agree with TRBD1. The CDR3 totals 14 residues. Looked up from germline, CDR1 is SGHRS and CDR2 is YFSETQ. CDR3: CASSVPRGYIEQFF. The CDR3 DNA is TGCGCCAGCAGCGTACCCAGGGGGTACATTGAGCAGTTCTTC.

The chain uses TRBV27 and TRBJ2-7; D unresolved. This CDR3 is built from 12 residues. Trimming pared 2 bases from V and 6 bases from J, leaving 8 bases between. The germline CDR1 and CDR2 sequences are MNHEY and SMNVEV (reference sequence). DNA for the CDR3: TGTGCCAGCAGTTTAAAAGGGTCCGAGCAGTACTTC. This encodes CASSLKGSEQYF.

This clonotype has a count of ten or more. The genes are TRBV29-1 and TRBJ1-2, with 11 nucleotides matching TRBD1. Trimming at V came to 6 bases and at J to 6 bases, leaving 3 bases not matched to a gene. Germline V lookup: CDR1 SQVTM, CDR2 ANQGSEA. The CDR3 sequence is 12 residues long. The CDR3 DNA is TGCAGCGTCGGGACAGGGGGGAATGGCTACACCTTC. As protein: CSVGTGGNGYTF.

Here the CDR3 reads CASSLRLAGAGDTQYF. CDR3 DNA: TGTGCCAGCAGCTTAAGGCTAGCGGGGGCGGGAGATACGCAGTATTTT. This chain joins TRBV7-2 and TRBJ2-3; 10 bases line up with TRBD2. J gave up 5 bases and V 2 bases, and 7 bases lay outside the gene matches. This CDR3 has 16 amino acids. Looked up from germline, CDR1 is SGHTA and CDR2 is FQGNSA.

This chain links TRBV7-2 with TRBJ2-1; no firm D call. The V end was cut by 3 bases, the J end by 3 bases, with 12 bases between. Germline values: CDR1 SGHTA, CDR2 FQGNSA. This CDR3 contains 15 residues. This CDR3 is CASSLDPRDYNEQFF. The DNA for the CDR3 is TGTGCCAGCAGCTTGGACCCTAGAGACTACAATGAGCAGTTCTTC.

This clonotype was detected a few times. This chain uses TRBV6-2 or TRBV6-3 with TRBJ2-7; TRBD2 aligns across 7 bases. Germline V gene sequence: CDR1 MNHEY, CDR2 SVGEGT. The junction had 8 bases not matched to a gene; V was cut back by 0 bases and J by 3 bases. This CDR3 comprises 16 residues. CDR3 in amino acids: CASSYSRGGKDYEQYF. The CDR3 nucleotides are TGTGCCAGCAGTTACTCGAGGGGAGGGAAGGACTACGAGCAGTACTTC.

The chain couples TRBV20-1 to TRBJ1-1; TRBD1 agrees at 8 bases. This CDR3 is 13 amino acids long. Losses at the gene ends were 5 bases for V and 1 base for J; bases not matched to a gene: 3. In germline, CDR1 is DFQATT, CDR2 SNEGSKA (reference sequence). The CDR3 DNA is TGCAGTGCTGACAGGGGTGGGAACACTGAAGCTTTCTTT. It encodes CSADRGGNTEAFF.

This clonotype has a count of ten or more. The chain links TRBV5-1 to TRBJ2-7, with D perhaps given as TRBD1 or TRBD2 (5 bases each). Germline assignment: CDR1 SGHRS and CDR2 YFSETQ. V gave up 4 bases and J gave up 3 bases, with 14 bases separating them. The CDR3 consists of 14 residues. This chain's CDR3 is CASSARDGNYEQYF. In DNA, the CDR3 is TGCGCCAGCAGCGCCCGGGACGGGAACTACGAGCAGTACTTC.

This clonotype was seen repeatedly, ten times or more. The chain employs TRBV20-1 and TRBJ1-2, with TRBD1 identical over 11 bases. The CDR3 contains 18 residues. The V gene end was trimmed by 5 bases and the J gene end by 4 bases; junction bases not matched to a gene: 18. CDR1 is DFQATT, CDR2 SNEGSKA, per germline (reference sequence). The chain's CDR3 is CSALSVSGQGAVGYGYTF. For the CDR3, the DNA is TGCAGTGCTCTGTCGGTGTCTGGACAGGGGGCGGTTGGCTATGGCTACACCTTC.

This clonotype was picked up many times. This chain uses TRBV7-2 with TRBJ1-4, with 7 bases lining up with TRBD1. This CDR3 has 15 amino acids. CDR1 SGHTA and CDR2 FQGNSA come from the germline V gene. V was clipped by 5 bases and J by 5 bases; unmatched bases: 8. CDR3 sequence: CASSEGAGGNEKLFF. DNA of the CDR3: TGTGCCAGCAGCGAGGGGGCCGGGGGGAATGAAAAACTGTTTTTT.

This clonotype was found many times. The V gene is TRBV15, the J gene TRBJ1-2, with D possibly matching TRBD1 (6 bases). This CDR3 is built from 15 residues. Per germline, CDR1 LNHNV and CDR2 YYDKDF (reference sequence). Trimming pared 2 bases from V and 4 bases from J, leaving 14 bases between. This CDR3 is CATSRRGGITYGYTF. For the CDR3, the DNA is TGTGCCACCAGCAGAAGAGGGGGGATTACCTATGGCTACACCTTC.

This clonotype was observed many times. In DNA, the CDR3 is TGTGCCATCCTTAGCGGGGGGGCATCCTACGAGCAGTACTTC. Translation: CAILSGGASYEQYF. The rearrangement joins TRBV10-3 to TRBJ2-7, with TRBD2 matching over 11 bases. The germline CDR1 and CDR2 sequences are ENHRY and SYGVKD. The trim removed 8 bases at V and 1 base at J, leaving 4 bases unmatched. This CDR3 is built from 14 residues.

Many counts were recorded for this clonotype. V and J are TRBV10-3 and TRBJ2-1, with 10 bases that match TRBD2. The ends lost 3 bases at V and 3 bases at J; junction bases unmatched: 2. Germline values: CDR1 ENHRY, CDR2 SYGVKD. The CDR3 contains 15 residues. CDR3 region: CAISERTSGYNEQFF. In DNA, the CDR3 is TGTGCCATCAGTGAAAGGACTAGCGGCTACAATGAGCAGTTCTTC.

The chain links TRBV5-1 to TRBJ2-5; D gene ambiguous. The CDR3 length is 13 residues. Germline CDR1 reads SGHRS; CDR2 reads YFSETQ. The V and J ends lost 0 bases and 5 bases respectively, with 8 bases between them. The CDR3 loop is CASSLEFQETQYF. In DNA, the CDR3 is TGCGCCAGCAGCTTGGAGTTCCAGGAGACCCAGTACTTC.

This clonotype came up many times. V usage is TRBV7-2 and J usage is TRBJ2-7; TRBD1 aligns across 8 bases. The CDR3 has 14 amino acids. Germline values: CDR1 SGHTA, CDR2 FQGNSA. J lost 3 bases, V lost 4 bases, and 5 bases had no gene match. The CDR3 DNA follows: TGTGCCAGCAGCTCGAACAGGGGGAACTACGAGCAGTACTTC. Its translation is CASSSNRGNYEQYF. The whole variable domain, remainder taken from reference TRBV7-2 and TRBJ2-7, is GAGVSQSPSNKVTEKGKDVELRCDPISGHTALYWYRQSLGQGLEFLIYFQGNSAPDKSGLPSDRFSAERTGGSVSTLTIQRTQQEDSAVYLCASSSNRGNYEQYFGPGTRLTVT.

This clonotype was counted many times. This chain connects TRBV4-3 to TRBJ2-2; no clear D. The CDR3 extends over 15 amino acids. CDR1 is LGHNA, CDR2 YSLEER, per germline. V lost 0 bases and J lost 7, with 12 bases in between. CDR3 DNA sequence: TGCGCCAGCAGCCAAGATCTTTTTCGCGGCGGGGAGCTGTTTTTT. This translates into CASSQDLFRGGELFF.

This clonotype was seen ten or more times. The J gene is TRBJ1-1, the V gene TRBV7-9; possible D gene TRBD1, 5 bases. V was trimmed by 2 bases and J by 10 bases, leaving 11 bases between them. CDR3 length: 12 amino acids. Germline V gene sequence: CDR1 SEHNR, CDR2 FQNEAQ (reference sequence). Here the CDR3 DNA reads TGTGCCAGCAGCTTATTTTGGGGGTCAGCTTTCTTT. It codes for CASSLFWGSAFF.

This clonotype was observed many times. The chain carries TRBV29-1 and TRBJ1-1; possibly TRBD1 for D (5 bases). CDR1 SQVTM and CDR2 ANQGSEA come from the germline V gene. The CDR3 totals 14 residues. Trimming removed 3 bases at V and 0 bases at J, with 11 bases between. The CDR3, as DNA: TGCAGCGTTGAGGGACGGATCATGAACACTGAAGCTTTCTTT. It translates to CSVEGRIMNTEAFF.